The rows below give T cell receptor beta chains drawn from one sample of a study of shared clonotypes between healthy human individuals. Here immunoSEQ multiplex PCR was the method, and the copy in TCRdb shows in-frame clones only, minus some. This sample has about 1.5 million clones, with under 99% found just once. Sequenced input: naive CD4+ T cells sorted from blood. These receptors all come from a man aged 30-40 years in good health. Each CDR3 is given with its conserved first and last residue. The D gene is left open where the match is weak. Not all rows give a size; the values are once, few, many and, for expanded clones, a class.

D,size,J,V,DNA,CDR3
TRBD2,.,TRBJ2-3,TRBV6-1,TGTGCCAGCAGTGGTGGGACTAGCGGCGCAGATACGCAGTATTTT,CASSGGTSGADTQYF
TRBD1,once,TRBJ1-2,TRBV12-5,TGTGCTAGTGGTAAACCCGGGACAGGTGTCTATGGCTACACCTTC,CASGKPGTGVYGYTF
.,.,TRBJ2-5,TRBV6-1,TGTGCCAGCAGATACCCCAAAGAGACCCAGTACTTC,CASRYPKETQYF
TRBD2,.,TRBJ2-1,TRBV19,TGTGCCAGTAGACAATCTAGCGGGAGTTCCCACAATGAGCAGTTCTTC,CASRQSSGSSHNEQFF
.,.,TRBJ2-2,TRBV27,TGTGCCAGCAGTTCCAGGAACACCGGGGAGCTGTTTTTT,CASSSRNTGELFF
TRBD2,.,TRBJ2-7,TRBV27,TGTGCCAGCAGTTCACGGATAGGGACTAGCGGCTCCTACGAGCAGTACTTC,CASSSRIGTSGSYEQYF
.,.,TRBJ2-7,TRBV7-6,TGTGCCAGCAGCTTAGCAGGCCAGGGCTCCTACGAGCAGTACTTC,CASSLAGQGSYEQYF
TRBD2,.,TRBJ2-7,TRBV28,TGTGCCAGCATTCCGGTGGGACTAGCGGGAGACGAGCAGTACTTC,CASIPVGLAGDEQYF
.,once,TRBJ2-7,TRBV29-1,TGCAGCGTTGAAGATGCGGACAGAAACTACGAGCAGTACTTC,CSVEDADRNYEQYF
.,.,TRBJ2-7,TRBV7-9,TGTGCCAGCAGCCAATGGGGGGTCCCTCACGAGCAGTACTTC,CASSQWGVPHEQYF
TRBD2,.,TRBJ2-3,TRBV27,TGTGCCAGCAGAGTTAGCGGGAGGAATACGCAGTATTTT,CASRVSGRNTQYF
TRBD1,once,TRBJ2-5,TRBV5-1,TGCGCCAGCAGCTTTTGGGGACAGGTCCAAGAGACCCAGTACTTC,CASSFWGQVQETQYF
TRBD2,.,TRBJ2-1,TRBV4-1,TGCGCCAGCAGCCAAGATCGGGCGGGAGGTCACAATGAGCAGTTCTTC,CASSQDRAGGHNEQFF
.,once,TRBJ2-2,TRBV2,TGTGCCAGCGCCAGGGACTTGGGGGAGCTGTTTTTT,CASARDLGELFF
TRBD1,.,TRBJ2-6,TRBV11-3,TGTGCCAGCAGCTTAGAAGGGGGCGCTGGGGCCAACGTCCTGACTTTC,CASSLEGGAGANVLTF